Below, one T cell receptor beta chain is given with its context. Its target is unknown. The sample is drawn from a study of T cell repertoires in cytomegalovirus infection. Study background: An indication of both CMV infection and matching HLA type came from public TCR beta signatures.

From the reads, TCRdb called clonotypes with MiXCR, one entry per CDR3 protein. The sample has approximately 250,000 distinct CDR3 sequences; about 20% are singletons. V lost 6 bases and J 2 bases, leaving 10 bases between the germline ends. Looked up from germline, CDR1 is SNHLY and CDR2 is FYNNEI. The CDR3 sequence is 13 residues long. Study-level points and caveats: It was HLA-C-restricted CMV-specific TCR beta clonotypes that dominated the response ex vivo.

The sequencing sample was made of CD8+ T cells from PBMCs. This rearrangement joins TRBV2 to TRBJ2-5, with D uncertain. The origin of this receptor is a human donor in good health (CMV status not recorded). Some clones in this sample may be carry-over from other donors' samples. The CDR3 sequence is CASREQIQETQYF. CDR3 bases: TGTGCCAGCAGGGAACAGATACAAGAGACCCAGTACTTC.